This T cell receptor (beta chain) derives from a study of glioma-infiltrating T cells after dendritic cell vaccination. The CDR3 consists of 15 residues. Trimming shortened V by 2 bases and J by 2 bases, and 9 bases separated the two germline ends. CDR1 and CDR2 (germline): SNHLY, FYNNEI. Time point noted: after dendritic cell vaccination, including at tumor progression/relapse. The data were produced by immunoSEQ multiplex PCR, yet TCRdb's version contains in-frame clones alone and is incomplete. The sample lists around 92,000 clones, approximately 80% occurring once. This clone was counted a single time.

The TCR sequence derives from a human donor with glioblastoma. This chain connects TRBV2 to TRBJ2-2; tentative D call: TRBD2 (5 bases). The sample here was blood, taken after dendritic cell vaccination. In DNA form, the CDR3 reads TGTGCCAGCAGTGAATCCAGCGGCAACACCGGGGAGCTGTTTTTT. It is translated as CASSESSGNTGELFF.